This TCR beta chain emerged from a study of regulatory T cells in long-lasting Graves disease. Overall study results and limits: Favored gene segments in persistent disease were TRBV28, TRBJ1-2 and TRBJ2-5.

In building TCR beta libraries, iRepertoire HTBI primers were used together with Arm-PCR of CDR3 regions. TCRdb reprocessed the multiplex PCR reads with MiXCR, giving one entry per CDR3 protein. The table includes fewer than 650,000 distinct CDR3 sequences, roughly 15% detected once. The time point is: newly diagnosed GD, antithyroid drugs for less than 3 months. PBMCs were the source of the RNA used for TCR sequencing. A blood draw put 8 to 10 milliliters of peripheral blood into EDTA tubes. CDR3 length: 13 amino acids. Between the trimmed V and J ends, which lost 8 bases and 7 bases, there was a span of 20 bases. CDR1 and CDR2 (germline): DFQATT, SNEGSKA (reference sequence). Worth noting for this clonotype: Its antigen is currently unknown.

The same data also contributed to another study, on T cells in Graves' hyperthyroidism and ophthalmopathy. That paper adds: Newly diagnosed patients aged 18 to 65 had hyperthyroidism of under 2 months' duration. The HTBI set primed first-round TCR CDR3 RT-PCR.

The chain links TRBV20-1 to TRBJ1-2; D is unclear. Sequenced here: peripheral blood mononuclear cells (PBMCs), sampled at new diagnosis, from a patient treated with antithyroid drugs. This clonotype was sampled from a woman between 25 and 40 years old with Graves disease. This CDR3 is CSTTVELIGGYTF. In DNA form, the CDR3 reads TGCAGTACCACAGTTGAGCTAATTGGTGGCTACACCTTC.